This T cell receptor beta chain is from a study of shared clonotypes between healthy human individuals. Study conclusions and caveats: Despite large depth, rarefaction showed incomplete sorted-subset sequencing. Sequencing depth was predicted to influence how clonotypes are shared among donors. Generally, naive subsets came out with larger estimated richness than memory subsets.

The repertoire was sequenced with immunoSEQ multiplex PCR; TCRdb's copy has only in-frame clones and lacks some. The table lists over 1.4 million clones, 96% of them singletons, with over 1% in the top ten. Remarks on this clone: Its target is not known.

Specimen: naive CD4+ T cells sorted from blood. Sample subset: CD45RA+ positively selected. This TCR derives from a man aged 30 to 45 in good health.

CDR3: CASSFTPGGGRETQYF. DNA for the CDR3: TGCGCCAGCAGCTTTACGCCCGGTGGGGGCCGCGAGACCCAGTACTTC. The chain employs TRBV5-1 and TRBJ2-5; D perhaps matches TRBD1 (6 bases). The germline V and J ends were trimmed by 2 bases and 5 bases, with 19 bases remaining between them. This CDR3 is built from 16 residues. Germline CDR1 SGHRS, CDR2 YFSETQ.